The 6 T cell receptor beta chains listed next were all sequenced from one sample in a study of T cell repertoires in cytomegalovirus infection (dated by TCRdb to the late 2010s). What the treatment or condition label conveys for this sample: in vitro stimulation with specific CMV peptide epitopes to enrich CMV-specific T cells. Data came from an Illumina HiSeq 1500. TCRdb's own reprocessing of the public reads used fastp at Q25 and MiXCR and kept productive beta chains. Under each unique CDR3 protein, matching rows form one entry showing the most common genes and DNA. The sample contains some 100,000 distinct CDR3 sequences, about 30% of them found a single time. The ten biggest clones cover about 81% of the sample. Their antigens remain unidentified. The sample consisted of CD8+ T cells from cultured PBMCs, taken from culture after CMV antigen stimulation. The receptors shown here come from a human donor in good health (CMV status not recorded). Some clones in this sample may be carry-over from other donors' samples.

At least ten counts were recorded for this clonotype. V gene TRBV14 combines with J gene TRBJ2-7, with D unclear. Looked up from germline, CDR1 is SGHDN and CDR2 is FVKESK. Trimming pared 3 bases from V and 4 bases from J, leaving 16 bases between. The CDR3 spans 15 residues. The CDR3 sequence: CASSHLLGDPYEQYF. The CDR3 DNA is TGTGCCAGCAGCCACCTCCTCGGCGATCCTTACGAGCAGTACTTC.

The chain is built from TRBV7-8 and TRBJ1-5; maybe TRBD1 (5 bases). The CDR3 length is 14 residues. Trimming removed 4 bases from V and 5 bases from J, with 12 bases in between. Germline lookup yields CDR1 SGHVS and CDR2 FQNEAQ. DNA for the CDR3: TGTGCCAGCAGCTCAGCAGGGTTCGATCAGCCCCAGCATTTT. It is translated as CASSSAGFDQPQHF.

The V gene is TRBV27, the J gene TRBJ2-7, with 8 bases identical to TRBD1. Germline CDR1 MNHEY, CDR2 SMNVEV (reference sequence). The junction had 7 bases not matched to a gene; V was cut back by 2 bases and J by 7 bases. The CDR3 consists of 14 residues. For the CDR3, the DNA is TGTGCCAGCAGTTTAGGGCAGGGGGCGCGGGAGCAGTACTTC. Residues: CASSLGQGAREQYF.

Here the CDR3 DNA reads TGTGCCAGCAGTTACCCGGCGACAGGGGTATGGATTGAAAAACTGTTTTTT. The encoded protein is CASSYPATGVWIEKLFF. This chain uses TRBV6-6 with TRBJ1-4; 8 positions agree with TRBD1. The junction had 12 bases not matched to a gene; V was cut back by 2 bases and J by 7 bases. The CDR3 runs to 17 residues. Germline CDR1 is MNHNY and CDR2 is SVGAGI (reference sequence).

This clonotype was observed at least ten times. This chain uses TRBV7-9 with TRBJ2-1, with 7 bases that match TRBD1. The germline CDR1 and CDR2 sequences are SEHNR and FQNEAQ (reference sequence). This CDR3 has 15 residues. V lost 4 bases and J lost 5; bases outside the gene matches: 8. CDR3: CASSSLWDSNNEQFF. The CDR3, as DNA: TGTGCCAGCAGCTCCCTTTGGGACAGTAACAATGAGCAGTTCTTC.

This chain links TRBV19 with TRBJ2-3, with 7 nucleotides matching TRBD1. V shed 7 bases, J shed 3 bases, and the junction held 10 bases outside the gene matches. Germline assignment: CDR1 LNHDA and CDR2 SQIVND (reference sequence). This CDR3 region has 15 residues. DNA for the CDR3: TGTGCCAGTACCCCATTACAGGGGAGTACAGATACGCAGTATTTT. Translating gives CASTPLQGSTDTQYF.